This is a list of T cell receptor beta chains from one sample in a study of vaccination effects on CD4 cells after COVID-19. These TCRs' antigens remain unknown. Here immunoSEQ multiplex PCR was the method, and the copy in TCRdb shows in-frame clones only, minus some. The sample records about 65,000 clones, more than 70% being singletons. The source was CD4+ T cells from PBMCs cultured with HCoV-NL63 spike peptides, collected before COVID-19 vaccination. The receptors come from a human donor who received a COVID-19 vaccine. Each CDR3 is given with its conserved first and last residue. Fields, in order: D gene, clone size, J gene, V gene, CDR3 protein, CDR3 DNA. A D gene is named only where the DNA matches it firmly. Size is stated for part of the rows, as once, few or many counts, or as a class when the clone is expanded.

D gene: NA
clone size: once
J gene: TRBJ2-1
V gene: TRBV5-5
CDR3 protein: CASSLTGTQIYNEQFF
CDR3 DNA: TGTGCCAGCAGCTTGACCGGGACCCAGATTTACAATGAGCAGTTCTTC

D gene: NA
clone size: NA
J gene: TRBJ2-5
V gene: TRBV7-2
CDR3 protein: CASSLGSGGLRETQYF
CDR3 DNA: TGTGCCAGCAGCTTAGGGTCGGGGGGCCTTCGGGAGACCCAGTACTTC

D gene: NA
clone size: NA
J gene: TRBJ2-5
V gene: TRBV12-3/TRBV12-4
CDR3 protein: CASSFRLQETQYF
CDR3 DNA: TGTGCCAGCAGTTTCCGGTTACAAGAGACCCAGTACTTC

D gene: NA
clone size: few
J gene: TRBJ2-3
V gene: TRBV9
CDR3 protein: CASSRLDLTDTQYF
CDR3 DNA: TGTGCCAGCAGTCGACTGGACTTAACAGATACGCAGTATTTT

D gene: NA
clone size: NA
J gene: TRBJ1-1
V gene: TRBV29-1
CDR3 protein: CSAAGRDTEAFF
CDR3 DNA: TGCAGCGCGGCGGGCCGGGACACTGAAGCTTTCTTT

D gene: NA
clone size: NA
J gene: TRBJ1-2
V gene: TRBV6-2/TRBV6-3
CDR3 protein: CASSYRARSISGYTF
CDR3 DNA: TGTGCCAGCAGTTACCGGGCCAGGTCTATTTCCGGCTACACCTTC

D gene: NA
clone size: NA
J gene: TRBJ2-5
V gene: TRBV18
CDR3 protein: CASSPLIGQETQYF
CDR3 DNA: TGTGCCAGCTCACCACTGATAGGTCAAGAGACCCAGTACTTC

D gene: TRBD2
clone size: NA
J gene: TRBJ2-5
V gene: TRBV6-6
CDR3 protein: CASSLGGVAGGQETQYF
CDR3 DNA: TGTGCCAGCAGTCTAGGGGGGGTAGCGGGGGGGCAGGAGACCCAGTACTTC

D gene: TRBD2
clone size: once
J gene: TRBJ2-2
V gene: TRBV29-1
CDR3 protein: CSAETSGGTGELFF
CDR3 DNA: TGCAGCGCTGAGACTAGCGGGGGGACCGGGGAGCTGTTTTTT

D gene: NA
clone size: NA
J gene: TRBJ1-1
V gene: TRBV10-2
CDR3 protein: CASSPPGALNTEAFF
CDR3 DNA: TGCGCCAGCAGTCCGCCCGGGGCTTTGAACACTGAAGCTTTCTTT

D gene: NA
clone size: NA
J gene: TRBJ1-2
V gene: TRBV19
CDR3 protein: CASSIELPAAASNYGYTF
CDR3 DNA: TGTGCCAGTAGTATAGAGCTACCGGCGGCTGCCTCTAACTATGGCTACACCTTC

D gene: NA
clone size: NA
J gene: TRBJ1-5
V gene: TRBV18
CDR3 protein: CASSLDTFNQPQHF
CDR3 DNA: TGTGCCAGCTCACTGGACACATTCAATCAGCCCCAGCATTTT

D gene: TRBD1
clone size: NA
J gene: TRBJ1-6
V gene: TRBV7-2
CDR3 protein: CASSKPGQGDSPLHF
CDR3 DNA: TGTGCCAGCAGCAAACCGGGACAGGGGGATTCACCCCTCCACTTT

D gene: TRBD1
clone size: NA
J gene: TRBJ2-2
V gene: TRBV27
CDR3 protein: CASTRDRHTGELFF
CDR3 DNA: TGTGCCAGCACCCGGGACAGACACACCGGGGAGCTGTTTTTT

D gene: NA
clone size: NA
J gene: TRBJ2-1
V gene: TRBV14
CDR3 protein: CASSPKPLSGSYNEQFF
CDR3 DNA: TGTGCCAGCAGCCCGAAGCCCCTTAGCGGATCCTACAATGAGCAGTTCTTC

D gene: NA
clone size: NA
J gene: TRBJ2-2
V gene: TRBV19
CDR3 protein: CASNDDRNTGELFF
CDR3 DNA: TGTGCCAGTAACGATGACAGGAACACCGGGGAGCTGTTTTTT

D gene: TRBD2
clone size: NA
J gene: TRBJ2-2
V gene: TRBV5-1
CDR3 protein: CASSSILAGGTGELFF
CDR3 DNA: TGCGCCAGCAGCTCGATACTAGCGGGGGGCACCGGGGAGCTGTTTTTT

D gene: TRBD2
clone size: NA
J gene: TRBJ2-3
V gene: TRBV2
CDR3 protein: CASSDGGRGDLDTQYF
CDR3 DNA: TGTGCCAGCAGCGACGGAGGGCGGGGGGACTTAGATACGCAGTATTTT

D gene: NA
clone size: once
J gene: TRBJ2-5
V gene: TRBV7-9
CDR3 protein: CASSFGVQETQYF
CDR3 DNA: TGTGCCAGCAGCTTTGGGGTCCAAGAGACCCAGTACTTC

D gene: TRBD2
clone size: NA
J gene: TRBJ2-1
V gene: TRBV7-9
CDR3 protein: CASSFQRGGYNEQFF
CDR3 DNA: TGTGCCAGCAGCTTTCAGCGGGGGGGGTACAATGAGCAGTTCTTC

D gene: TRBD1
clone size: NA
J gene: TRBJ1-5
V gene: TRBV4-1
CDR3 protein: CASSQEYHPTGGNQPQHF
CDR3 DNA: TGCGCCAGCAGCCAAGAATACCACCCGACAGGGGGCAATCAGCCCCAGCATTTT

D gene: TRBD1
clone size: NA
J gene: TRBJ1-5
V gene: TRBV15
CDR3 protein: CATSSRRQGNVAQPQHF
CDR3 DNA: TGTGCCACCAGCAGTCGGAGACAGGGGAACGTAGCTCAGCCCCAGCATTTT

D gene: NA
clone size: NA
J gene: TRBJ2-3
V gene: TRBV7-8
CDR3 protein: CASSHRDFRTDTQYF
CDR3 DNA: TGTGCCAGCAGCCACCGGGACTTCCGCACAGATACGCAGTATTTT

D gene: NA
clone size: once
J gene: TRBJ2-5
V gene: TRBV5-1
CDR3 protein: CASGPSETQYF
CDR3 DNA: TGCGCCAGTGGGCCATCCGAGACCCAGTACTTC

D gene: TRBD1
clone size: once
J gene: TRBJ2-2
V gene: TRBV6-1
CDR3 protein: CASSTGTANTGELFF
CDR3 DNA: TGTGCCAGCAGTACCGGGACAGCGAACACCGGGGAGCTGTTTTTT

D gene: NA
clone size: NA
J gene: TRBJ1-6
V gene: TRBV10-3
CDR3 protein: CAISEVGSSYNSPLHF
CDR3 DNA: TGTGCCATCAGTGAGGTGGGGAGCTCCTATAATTCACCCCTCCACTTT

D gene: NA
clone size: NA
J gene: TRBJ1-1
V gene: TRBV24-1
CDR3 protein: CATRDPMNTEAFF
CDR3 DNA: TGTGCCACCCGGGACCCAATGAACACTGAAGCTTTCTTT

D gene: TRBD1
clone size: NA
J gene: TRBJ1-2
V gene: TRBV30
CDR3 protein: CAWSVPSTGNRGGYTF
CDR3 DNA: TGTGCCTGGAGTGTACCCTCCACAGGGAACAGGGGTGGCTACACCTTC

D gene: NA
clone size: NA
J gene: TRBJ1-4
V gene: TRBV19
CDR3 protein: CASSIAEGGGEKLFF
CDR3 DNA: TGTGCCAGTAGTATTGCGGAGGGCGGTGGTGAAAAACTGTTTTTT

D gene: NA
clone size: NA
J gene: TRBJ1-6
V gene: TRBV19
CDR3 protein: CASSNLGGGISPLHF
CDR3 DNA: TGTGCCAGTAGCAACCTGGGGGGGGGTATTTCACCCCTCCACTTT

D gene: NA
clone size: NA
J gene: TRBJ2-2
V gene: TRBV3-1/TRBV3-2
CDR3 protein: CASSLLGTGELFF
CDR3 DNA: TGTGCCAGCAGCCTACTAGGCACCGGGGAGCTGTTTTTT

D gene: TRBD2
clone size: NA
J gene: TRBJ2-1
V gene: TRBV12-5
CDR3 protein: CASGLKLRGLAGGRSYNEQFF
CDR3 DNA: TGTGCTAGTGGTTTGAAACTTAGGGGACTAGCGGGGGGACGCTCCTACAATGAGCAGTTCTTC

D gene: NA
clone size: once
J gene: TRBJ1-1
V gene: TRBV6-5
CDR3 protein: CASGSQGNTEAFF
CDR3 DNA: TGTGCCAGCGGCAGCCAGGGGAACACTGAAGCTTTCTTT

D gene: NA
clone size: NA
J gene: TRBJ1-2
V gene: TRBV6-2/TRBV6-3
CDR3 protein: CASSYSVEGTNYGYTF
CDR3 DNA: TGTGCCAGCAGTTACTCGGTGGAGGGGACCAACTATGGCTACACCTTC

D gene: NA
clone size: NA
J gene: TRBJ2-1
V gene: TRBV4-3
CDR3 protein: CASSQGHPTYNEQFF
CDR3 DNA: TGCGCCAGCAGCCAGGGACACCCGACCTACAATGAGCAGTTCTTC

D gene: NA
clone size: NA
J gene: TRBJ1-6
V gene: TRBV18
CDR3 protein: CASSPGTMNSPLHF
CDR3 DNA: TGTGCCAGCTCACCGGGGACGATGAATTCACCCCTCCACTTT

D gene: TRBD2
clone size: NA
J gene: TRBJ2-5
V gene: TRBV6-5
CDR3 protein: CASSYPGLAETQYF
CDR3 DNA: TGTGCCAGCAGTTACCCGGGACTAGCTGAGACCCAGTACTTC

D gene: TRBD1
clone size: NA
J gene: TRBJ1-5
V gene: TRBV28
CDR3 protein: CASLGDREFQPQHF
CDR3 DNA: TGTGCCAGCTTGGGGGACAGGGAGTTTCAGCCCCAGCATTTT

D gene: TRBD2
clone size: NA
J gene: TRBJ2-1
V gene: TRBV7-2
CDR3 protein: CASEPMGRGAYNEQFF
CDR3 DNA: TGTGCCAGCGAGCCGATGGGGCGGGGGGCCTACAATGAGCAGTTCTTC

D gene: NA
clone size: NA
J gene: TRBJ2-5
V gene: TRBV21-1
CDR3 protein: CASSKRAGGPQETQYF
CDR3 DNA: TGTGCCAGCAGCAAAAGAGCGGGGGGGCCTCAGGAGACCCAGTACTTC

D gene: TRBD1
clone size: NA
J gene: TRBJ2-5
V gene: TRBV30
CDR3 protein: CAWAGTGRQETQYF
CDR3 DNA: TGTGCCTGGGCGGGGACAGGGAGGCAAGAGACCCAGTACTTC

D gene: TRBD2
clone size: few
J gene: TRBJ2-3
V gene: TRBV7-2
CDR3 protein: CASSLQAGGEDTQYF
CDR3 DNA: TGTGCCAGCAGCTTACAAGCGGGGGGAGAAGATACGCAGTATTTT

D gene: TRBD1
clone size: NA
J gene: TRBJ1-4
V gene: TRBV5-1
CDR3 protein: CASSPEGRGNEKLFF
CDR3 DNA: TGCGCCAGCAGCCCGGAGGGCAGGGGGAATGAAAAACTGTTTTTT

D gene: TRBD2
clone size: NA
J gene: TRBJ2-3
V gene: TRBV5-1
CDR3 protein: CASSSGTSGDTQYF
CDR3 DNA: TGCGCCAGCAGCTCGGGGACTAGCGGGGATACGCAGTATTTT

D gene: TRBD1
clone size: NA
J gene: TRBJ1-1
V gene: TRBV6-5
CDR3 protein: CASLSWGQMTEVFF
CDR3 DNA: TGTGCCAGCCTATCCTGGGGACAGATGACTGAAGTTTTCTTT

D gene: TRBD1
clone size: NA
J gene: TRBJ2-1
V gene: TRBV5-1
CDR3 protein: CASSYDRVYNEQFF
CDR3 DNA: TGCGCCAGCAGCTACGACAGGGTTTACAATGAGCAGTTCTTC

D gene: NA
clone size: few
J gene: TRBJ1-3
V gene: TRBV4-1
CDR3 protein: CASSQDGRGSGNTIYF
CDR3 DNA: TGCGCCAGCAGCCAAGACGGAAGGGGTTCAGGAAACACCATATATTTT

D gene: NA
clone size: NA
J gene: TRBJ2-3
V gene: TRBV5-4
CDR3 protein: CASSLKLASTDTQYF
CDR3 DNA: TGTGCCAGCAGCTTGAAATTAGCGTCCACAGATACGCAGTATTTT

D gene: NA
clone size: few
J gene: TRBJ2-5
V gene: TRBV19
CDR3 protein: CASSSEWGTQYF
CDR3 DNA: TGTGCCAGTAGTTCCGAGTGGGGGACCCAGTACTTC

D gene: NA
clone size: NA
J gene: TRBJ1-5
V gene: TRBV6-1
CDR3 protein: CASSAVTGVYSNQPQHF
CDR3 DNA: TGTGCCAGCAGTGCCGTGACAGGCGTCTATAGCAATCAGCCCCAGCATTTT

D gene: TRBD1
clone size: NA
J gene: TRBJ2-1
V gene: TRBV5-6
CDR3 protein: CASSRGQGFSNEQFF
CDR3 DNA: TGTGCCAGCAGCCGAGGACAGGGGTTTAGCAATGAGCAGTTCTTC

D gene: NA
clone size: NA
J gene: TRBJ1-1
V gene: TRBV21-1
CDR3 protein: CASRDRPSEAFF
CDR3 DNA: TGTGCCAGCAGGGACAGGCCCTCTGAAGCTTTCTTT

D gene: NA
clone size: NA
J gene: TRBJ2-6
V gene: TRBV5-1
CDR3 protein: CASSLRIQGFGANVLTF
CDR3 DNA: TGCGCCAGCAGCCTAAGGATACAGGGTTTTGGGGCCAACGTCCTGACTTTC

D gene: TRBD1
clone size: NA
J gene: TRBJ1-4
V gene: TRBV3-1/TRBV3-2
CDR3 protein: CASSQRDRGRGKLFF
CDR3 DNA: TGTGCCAGCAGCCAACGAGACAGGGGTCGCGGAAAACTGTTTTTT

D gene: TRBD2
clone size: NA
J gene: TRBJ2-3
V gene: TRBV7-8
CDR3 protein: CASSPGLADTDTQYF
CDR3 DNA: TGTGCCAGCAGCCCGGGACTAGCGGACACAGATACGCAGTATTTT

D gene: NA
clone size: NA
J gene: TRBJ1-2
V gene: TRBV9
CDR3 protein: CASSVGGSYGYTF
CDR3 DNA: TGTGCCAGCAGCGTAGGAGGATCCTATGGCTACACCTTC

D gene: NA
clone size: NA
J gene: TRBJ2-1
V gene: TRBV6-4
CDR3 protein: CASSEGGRQFF
CDR3 DNA: TGTGCCAGCAGTGAGGGGGGAAGGCAGTTCTTC

D gene: NA
clone size: few
J gene: TRBJ2-2
V gene: TRBV5-5
CDR3 protein: CASRSDIIYTGELFF
CDR3 DNA: TGTGCCAGCAGGTCCGACATCATTTACACCGGGGAGCTGTTTTTT

D gene: NA
clone size: NA
J gene: TRBJ2-1
V gene: TRBV2
CDR3 protein: CASSPSGTPIQQFF
CDR3 DNA: TGTGCCAGCAGTCCCTCCGGGACTCCAATCCAGCAGTTCTTC